Listed below are T cell receptor beta chains from one sample, sequenced in a study of CD8 T cells in ankylosing spondylitis. In TCRdb, the 5' RACE reads were re-called with MiXCR into one record per CDR3 protein. The sample holds some 250,000 distinct CDR3 sequences; around 25% are singletons and the top ten take about 0.6%. The sample comprised blood, either unsorted or a sorted T cell fraction (not recorded which). The receptors were sampled from a male donor with ankylosing spondylitis or in good health (not recorded which). Each CDR3 is given with its conserved first and last residue. D genes are given only for firm matches. A row's size may be missing; if present it is once, few, many or a size class.

abundance | j_gene | d_gene | v_gene | CDR3aa | CDR3nt
NA | TRBJ2-3 | NA | TRBV12-3/TRBV12-4 | CASSATGTDTQYF | TGTGCCAGCAGTGCGACAGGCACAGATACGCAGTATTTT
NA | TRBJ2-7 | TRBD2 | TRBV20-1 | CSATGLAPPEQYF | TGCAGTGCTACAGGACTAGCACCGCCCGAGCAGTACTTC
many | TRBJ1-6 | NA | TRBV12-3/TRBV12-4 | CASSPLAGRYGSPLHF | TGTGCCAGCAGTCCCCTGGCAGGGAGGTACGGTTCACCCCTCCACTTT
many | TRBJ2-1 | TRBD2 | TRBV12-3/TRBV12-4 | CASRPSGGHNEQFF | TGTGCCAGCAGACCTAGCGGGGGACACAATGAGCAGTTCTTC
few | TRBJ2-7 | TRBD2 | TRBV6-5 | CASSYGRSRLALAYEQYF | TGTGCCAGCAGTTACGGCAGGTCCCGACTAGCACTAGCCTACGAGCAGTACTTC
few | TRBJ1-5 | TRBD1 | TRBV10-3 | CAISEGQGGPLQHF | TGTGCCATCAGTGAGGGACAGGGGGGTCCCCTCCAGCATTTT
NA | TRBJ2-1 | NA | TRBV29-1 | CSVEDPGQGTYNEQFF | TGCAGCGTTGAAGATCCTGGTCAGGGAACCTACAATGAGCAGTTCTTC
NA | TRBJ2-1 | TRBD2 | TRBV12-3/TRBV12-4 | CASSLAGGIDEQFF | TGTGCCAGCAGTCTAGCGGGAGGGATAGATGAGCAGTTCTTC
many | TRBJ1-1 | NA | TRBV5-4 | CASSLPAGNTEAFF | TGTGCCAGCAGCCTACCTGCAGGTAACACTGAAGCTTTCTTT
few | TRBJ2-7 | NA | TRBV25-1 | CASRQFREQYF | TGTGCCAGCCGACAGTTTCGCGAGCAGTACTTC
few | TRBJ2-1 | TRBD2 | TRBV20-1 | CSVTASGGAYEQFF | TGCAGTGTTACGGCTAGCGGGGGGGCCTATGAGCAGTTCTTC
many | TRBJ2-1 | NA | TRBV12-3/TRBV12-4 | CASSLESDGRSGQFF | TGTGCCAGCAGTTTAGAGTCGGACGGCCGCTCAGGGCAGTTCTTC
few | TRBJ2-3 | NA | TRBV7-6 | CASSSTSDTQYF | TGTGCCAGCAGCTCGACATCAGATACGCAGTATTTT
NA | TRBJ2-5 | NA | TRBV20-1 | CSAPRTLGETQYF | TGCAGTGCCCCCAGGACCCTCGGGGAGACCCAGTACTTC
NA | TRBJ2-7 | NA | TRBV20-1 | CSSGDTLNLLEQYF | TGCAGCTCCGGGGATACGCTCAACCTCCTCGAGCAGTACTTC
NA | TRBJ2-5 | NA | TRBV6-5 | CASSSPKEPRRTQYF | TGTGCCAGCAGTTCTCCTAAGGAACCAAGAAGGACCCAGTACTTC
few | TRBJ2-3 | TRBD2 | TRBV20-1 | CSAHSGLADSADTQYF | TGCAGTGCCCATTCTGGACTAGCGGACAGCGCAGATACGCAGTATTTT
few | TRBJ2-7 | NA | TRBV6-1 | CATGIGLASYEQYF | TGTGCCACCGGGATTGGGCTTGCATCCTACGAGCAGTACTTC
many | TRBJ1-1 | NA | TRBV20-1 | CSAPGQLPTEAFF | TGCAGTGCCCCCGGACAGTTACCCACTGAAGCTTTCTTT
NA | TRBJ2-5 | TRBD2 | TRBV20-1 | CSAKVAGGETQYF | TGCAGTGCTAAAGTAGCGGGGGGAGAGACCCAGTACTTC
few | TRBJ2-5 | NA | TRBV20-1 | CSATIRVFSMETQYF | TGCAGTGCTACCATAAGAGTGTTTTCGATGGAGACCCAGTACTTC
once | TRBJ2-5 | NA | TRBV24-1 | CATSDSGPNKETQYF | TGTGCCACCAGTGATTCCGGACCGAACAAAGAGACCCAGTACTTC